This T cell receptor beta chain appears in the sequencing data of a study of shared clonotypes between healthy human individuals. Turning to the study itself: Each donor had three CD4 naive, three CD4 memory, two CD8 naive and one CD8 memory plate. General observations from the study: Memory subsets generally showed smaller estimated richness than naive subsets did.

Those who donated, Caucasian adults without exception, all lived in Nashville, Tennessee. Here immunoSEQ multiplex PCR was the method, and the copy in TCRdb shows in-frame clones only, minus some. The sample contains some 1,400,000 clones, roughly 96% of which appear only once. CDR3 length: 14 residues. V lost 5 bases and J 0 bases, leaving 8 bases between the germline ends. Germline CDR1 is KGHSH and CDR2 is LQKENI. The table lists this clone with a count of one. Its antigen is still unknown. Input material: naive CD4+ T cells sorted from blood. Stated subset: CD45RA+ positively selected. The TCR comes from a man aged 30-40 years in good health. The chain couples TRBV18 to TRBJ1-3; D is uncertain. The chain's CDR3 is CASSAARSGNTIYF. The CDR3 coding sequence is TGTGCCAGCTCAGCCGCACGCTCTGGAAACACCATATATTTT.